The rows below give T cell receptor beta chains drawn from one sample of a study of T cell repertoires in cytomegalovirus infection. TCRdb recomputed calls from the reads with MiXCR, one row per CDR3 protein. The repertoire holds 200,000 or so distinct CDR3 sequences, approximately 40% seen once, with roughly three fifths in the top ten. Their antigens are not known. The sequencing used CD8+ T cells from cultured PBMCs, collected from culture after CMV antigen stimulation. Source of these receptors: a human donor in good health (CMV status not recorded). Some clones in this sample may be carry-over from other donors' samples. The CDR3 runs from the conserved cysteine through the conserved F or W. A D gene is named only where the DNA matches it firmly. Rows may omit the clone size; those that give it use once, few, many or a size class.

TRBV9	TRBJ2-7	TRBD1	-	CASSGTGTGIYEQYF	TGTGCCAGCAGCGGTACCGGGACAGGGATCTACGAGCAGTACTTC
TRBV7-2	TRBJ2-3	TRBD2	few	CASSLRRAGGRTDTQYF	TGTGCCAGCAGCCTCAGAAGAGCGGGAGGGCGGACAGATACGCAGTATTTT
TRBV28	TRBJ2-1	-	-	CASSRPPGETYNEQFF	TGTGCCAGCAGTCGACCGCCTGGGGAGACCTACAATGAGCAGTTCTTC
TRBV7-8	TRBJ2-2	TRBD2	-	CASRFSGAGELFF	TGTGCCAGCAGATTTAGCGGGGCCGGGGAGCTGTTTTTT
TRBV19	TRBJ2-2	TRBD2	-	CASNLAGGTGELFF	TGTGCCAGTAACCTAGCGGGAGGCACCGGGGAGCTGTTTTTT
TRBV19	TRBJ2-1	-	-	CASSMGVNEQFF	TGTGCCAGTAGTATGGGCGTCAATGAGCAGTTCTTC
TRBV6-6	TRBJ1-1	-	-	CASSYSSGDTAEAFF	TGTGCCAGCAGTTACTCGTCAGGGGATACCGCTGAAGCTTTCTTT
TRBV27	TRBJ1-1	TRBD1	-	CASSFGTGSSEAFF	TGTGCCAGCAGTTTTGGGACAGGGAGTTCTGAAGCTTTCTTT
TRBV7-3	TRBJ2-7	-	-	CASSLTRRDGEYEQYF	TGTGCCAGCAGCTTAACCAGGAGGGATGGAGAATACGAGCAGTACTTC
TRBV7-9	TRBJ1-5	-	-	CASSLAEFNQPQHF	TGTGCCAGCAGCTTAGCTGAGTTCAATCAGCCCCAGCATTTT
TRBV2	TRBJ2-1	TRBD2	-	CASSTSPSGSSYNEQFF	TGTGCCAGCTCAACCTCCCCCAGCGGGAGCTCCTACAATGAGCAGTTCTTC
TRBV7-9	TRBJ2-5	-	-	CASSLRLTQETQYF	TGTGCCAGCAGCTTGAGACTAACTCAAGAGACCCAGTACTTC
TRBV7-8	TRBJ1-3	-	-	CASSFLTTQGAGNTIYF	TGTGCCAGCAGCTTCCTAACGACCCAGGGCGCTGGAAACACCATATATTTT
TRBV6-2/TRBV6-3	TRBJ1-1	-	-	CASSNYRATTEAFF	TGTGCCAGCAGTAACTACCGGGCGACGACTGAAGCTTTCTTT
TRBV7-3	TRBJ2-5	TRBD2	few	CASSLGLAGLSQETQYF	TGTGCCAGCAGCTTAGGTCTAGCGGGACTATCTCAGGAGACCCAGTACTTC
TRBV28	TRBJ2-1	-	-	CASQPVQGDHSSYNEQFF	TGTGCCAGCCAACCGGTCCAGGGAGATCATAGCTCCTACAATGAGCAGTTCTTC
TRBV14	TRBJ1-2	-	-	CASSQDRRYGYTF	TGTGCCAGCAGCCAAGATCGCCGCTATGGCTACACCTTC
TRBV19	TRBJ2-7	TRBD2	-	CASTAGGTYEQYF	TGTGCCAGTACGGCGGGGGGTACCTACGAGCAGTACTTC
TRBV7-8	TRBJ2-2	-	-	CASSLANRVTGELFF	TGTGCCAGCAGCTTAGCTAACAGGGTGACCGGGGAGCTGTTTTTT
TRBV7-9	TRBJ2-7	-	few	CASSLARRGQYF	TGTGCCAGCAGCTTAGCGCGAAGGGGGCAGTACTTC
TRBV19	TRBJ2-1	-	-	CASSMAGGGNEQFF	TGTGCCAGTAGTATGGCGGGTGGAGGGAATGAGCAGTTCTTC
TRBV20-1	TRBJ2-7	-	-	CSAREGLDLEQYF	TGCAGTGCTAGAGAAGGATTGGATCTCGAGCAGTACTTC
TRBV18	TRBJ1-6	TRBD1	few	CASSPSRPGQGNSPLHF	TGTGCCAGCTCACCTTCACGTCCGGGACAGGGGAATTCACCCCTCCACTTT
TRBV7-8	TRBJ1-6	-	-	CASSSAMTYNSPLHF	TGTGCCAGCAGCTCGGCTATGACCTATAATTCACCCCTCCACTTT
TRBV4-1	TRBJ2-3	-	-	CASSQAAPSTDTQYF	TGCGCCAGCAGCCAAGCGGCCCCGAGCACAGATACGCAGTATTTT
TRBV7-6	TRBJ2-7	-	-	CASSLAKGSEQYF	TGTGCCAGCAGCTTAGCGAAAGGCTCCGAGCAGTACTTC
TRBV9	TRBJ2-1	-	-	CASSVEQRVDNEQFF	TGTGCCAGCAGCGTAGAGCAGCGGGTAGACAATGAGCAGTTCTTC
TRBV6-2/TRBV6-3	TRBJ2-1	TRBD1	many	CASSLTGTGGYNEQFF	TGTGCCAGCAGTCTCACCGGGACAGGGGGGTACAATGAGCAGTTCTTC
TRBV20-1	TRBJ2-2	-	-	CSALDRRDTGELFF	TGCAGTGCGTTAGACAGACGCGACACCGGGGAGCTGTTTTTT
TRBV2	TRBJ2-5	TRBD2	-	CASSGSSGGETQYF	TGTGCCAGCAGTGGGTCTAGCGGGGGAGAGACCCAGTACTTC
TRBV24-1	TRBJ2-2	TRBD2	-	CATSDLQTIGGTNTGELFF	TGTGCCACCAGTGATTTGCAGACGATCGGGGGGACGAACACCGGGGAGCTGTTTTTT
TRBV27	TRBJ1-2	-	-	CASSLSPVRPGYTF	TGTGCCAGCAGTCTCTCGCCGGTCAGACCGGGCTACACCTTC
TRBV7-9	TRBJ1-2	-	few	CASSPHGGSDYGYTF	TGTGCCAGCAGCCCTCACGGGGGTTCGGACTATGGCTACACCTTC
TRBV5-4	TRBJ2-7	TRBD2	-	CASSLERGQYEQYF	TGTGCCAGCAGCCTAGAGCGGGGCCAATACGAGCAGTACTTC
TRBV7-3	TRBJ1-1	-	few	CASSSDRNTEAFF	TGTGCCAGCAGCTCAGACCGGAACACTGAAGCTTTCTTT
TRBV27	TRBJ1-5	-	-	CASARASNQPQHF	TGTGCCAGCGCCCGGGCCAGCAATCAGCCCCAGCATTTT
TRBV7-6	TRBJ2-1	TRBD2	few	CASSLGLAGDEQFF	TGTGCCAGCAGCCTTGGACTAGCTGGGGATGAGCAGTTCTTC
TRBV11-2	TRBJ2-5	-	-	CASSVYPSLGSGLRETQYF	TGTGCCAGCAGCGTTTACCCTTCCCTGGGGAGCGGGCTCAGGGAGACCCAGTACTTC
TRBV7-2	TRBJ2-7	-	-	CASSFGGEAYEQYF	TGTGCCAGCAGCTTTGGAGGGGAGGCCTACGAGCAGTACTTC
TRBV10-3	TRBJ2-3	-	few	CAISEELLLSHF	TGTGCCATCAGTGAGGAACTCCTACTTTCGCATTTT
TRBV12-3/TRBV12-4	TRBJ1-2	TRBD1	-	CASRTSGTGMSGLGGYTF	TGTGCCAGCAGGACCTCCGGGACAGGAATGTCAGGCTTAGGTGGCTACACCTTC
TRBV7-9	TRBJ2-4	-	-	CASSLESHRAGKNIQYF	TGTGCCAGCAGCTTAGAGAGCCACAGGGCGGGCAAAAACATTCAGTACTTC
TRBV12-3/TRBV12-4	TRBJ1-4	TRBD1	few	CASSDRAEEKLFF	TGTGCCAGCAGCGACAGGGCGGAGGAAAAACTGTTTTTT
TRBV7-6	TRBJ1-3	-	-	CASSSPGHLISGNTIYF	TGTGCCAGCAGCTCCCCGGGACATCTCATCTCTGGAAACACCATATATTTT
TRBV27	TRBJ2-5	TRBD1	-	CASSRQGPKTQYF	TGTGCCAGCAGTCGACAGGGGCCTAAGACCCAGTACTTC